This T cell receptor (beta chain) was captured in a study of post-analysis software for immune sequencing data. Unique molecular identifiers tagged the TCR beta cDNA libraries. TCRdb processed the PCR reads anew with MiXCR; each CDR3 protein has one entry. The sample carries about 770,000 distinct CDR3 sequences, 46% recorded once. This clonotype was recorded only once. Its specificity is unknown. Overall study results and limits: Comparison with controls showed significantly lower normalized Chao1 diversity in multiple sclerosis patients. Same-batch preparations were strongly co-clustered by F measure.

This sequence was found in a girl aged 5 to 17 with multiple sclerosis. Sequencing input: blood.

CDR3: CASSLDIMYTEAFF. As DNA, the CDR3 is TGTGCCAGCAGCTTAGACATTATGTACACTGAAGCTTTCTTT. The chain employs TRBV7-9 and TRBJ1-1; D unresolved. Germline CDR1 SEHNR, CDR2 FQNEAQ (reference sequence). This CDR3 comprises 14 residues. V dropped 1 base and J dropped 3 bases, with 9 bases sitting between them. Filled out from reference TRBV7-9 and TRBJ1-1, the complete variable domain reads DTGVSQNPRHKITKRGQNVTFRCDPISEHNRLYWYRQTLGQGPEFLTYFQNEAQLEKSRLLSDRFSAERPKGSFSTLEIQRTEQGDSAMYLCASSLDIMYTEAFFGQGTRLTVV.